The text below deals with one T cell receptor beta chain. What it recognizes is unknown. This sample is part of a study of cytomegalovirus exposure and HLA in healthy donors. Study observations and caveats: Specificity of a few CMV-associated chains for CMV antigens was verified in vitro. It was found in a later analysis that first-cohort TCR clusters tended to co-occur in the 90 to 150 validation repertoires.

Using immunoSEQ multiplex PCR, the repertoire was profiled, and TCRdb retains in-frame clones only, with some absent. The sample carries tens of thousands of clones, about 94% recorded once. The V segment lost 4 bases and the J segment 5 bases; nucleotides outside the gene matches: 14. From germline, CDR1 is MNHNY and CDR2 SVGAGI (reference sequence). The CDR3 is 16 residues long. The donors were members of the validation cohort comprising 120 subjects, separate from the roughly 670-subject first cohort. The TCR was taken from a man aged 18 to 29 in good health and CMV-seropositive. V usage is TRBV6-6 and J usage is TRBJ2-7; the match to TRBD2 covers 7 bases. Sequencing used PBMCs. The CDR3 reads CASSSAVGGSIHEQYF. Written as DNA, the CDR3 is TGTGCCAGCAGTTCCGCGGTGGGGGGGTCTATCCACGAGCAGTACTTC.